This is a list of T cell receptor beta chains from one sample in a study of CD8 T cells in Susac syndrome. TCRdb redid the calling of the immunoSEQ multiplex PCR reads with MiXCR, one entry per CDR3 protein. Of about 300,000 distinct CDR3 sequences listed, about nine tenths are singletons. Sequencing used CD8+ T cells from PBMCs. Every receptor here comes from a human donor with multiple sclerosis. Both conserved end residues are part of each CDR3. The D gene is left open where the match is weak. Not all rows give a size; the values are once, few, many and, for expanded clones, a class.

d_gene: NA; abundance: NA; v_gene: TRBV7-9; j_gene: TRBJ2-1; CDR3aa: CAPGLSYNEQFF; CDR3nt: TGTGCCCCGGGACTCTCCTACAATGAGCAGTTCTTC
d_gene: NA; abundance: NA; v_gene: TRBV9; j_gene: TRBJ1-5; CDR3aa: CASSVGQANQPQHF; CDR3nt: TGTGCCAGCAGCGTAGGGCAGGCAAATCAGCCCCAGCATTTT
d_gene: NA; abundance: NA; v_gene: TRBV7-9; j_gene: TRBJ2-3; CDR3aa: CASSPLQPGLGPGDTQYF; CDR3nt: TGTGCCAGCAGCCCATTGCAACCGGGACTCGGCCCGGGAGATACGCAGTATTTT
d_gene: NA; abundance: NA; v_gene: TRBV19; j_gene: TRBJ2-1; CDR3aa: CASSIAPREQFF; CDR3nt: TGTGCCAGTAGTATAGCCCCAAGGGAGCAGTTCTTC
d_gene: TRBD1; abundance: NA; v_gene: TRBV7-8; j_gene: TRBJ1-2; CDR3aa: CASSLAGRGHGYTF; CDR3nt: TGTGCCAGCAGCTTAGCTGGCAGGGGGCATGGCTACACCTTC
d_gene: NA; abundance: NA; v_gene: TRBV5-4; j_gene: TRBJ2-2; CDR3aa: CASSFRGAPGELFF; CDR3nt: TGTGCCAGCAGCTTTCGGGGGGCTCCCGGGGAGCTGTTTTTT
d_gene: TRBD1; abundance: NA; v_gene: TRBV4-1; j_gene: TRBJ2-3; CDR3aa: CASSNPGQGEDTQYF; CDR3nt: TGCGCCAGCAGCAACCCGGGACAGGGGGAAGATACGCAGTATTTT
d_gene: NA; abundance: NA; v_gene: TRBV2; j_gene: TRBJ1-1; CDR3aa: CASPRSGNTEAFF; CDR3nt: TGTGCCAGCCCAAGAAGTGGAAACACTGAAGCTTTCTTT
d_gene: NA; abundance: few; v_gene: TRBV15; j_gene: TRBJ2-2; CDR3aa: CATSRAKGNTGELFF; CDR3nt: TGTGCCACCAGCAGAGCTAAGGGGAACACCGGGGAGCTGTTTTTT
d_gene: NA; abundance: once; v_gene: TRBV6-5; j_gene: TRBJ1-1; CDR3aa: CASSYSSRGEAFF; CDR3nt: TGTGCCAGCAGTTACTCGAGTCGGGGTGAAGCTTTCTTT
d_gene: TRBD2; abundance: NA; v_gene: TRBV29-1; j_gene: TRBJ2-1; CDR3aa: CSVARTSGGDNEQFF; CDR3nt: TGCAGCGTAGCGCGGACTAGCGGGGGTGACAATGAGCAGTTCTTC
d_gene: NA; abundance: NA; v_gene: TRBV25-1; j_gene: TRBJ2-1; CDR3aa: CASVLSGEQFF; CDR3nt: TGTGCCAGCGTTTTATCGGGTGAGCAGTTCTTC
d_gene: NA; abundance: few; v_gene: TRBV7-3; j_gene: TRBJ1-1; CDR3aa: CASSLRGDTEAFF; CDR3nt: TGTGCCAGCAGCTTACGGGGGGACACTGAAGCTTTCTTT
d_gene: TRBD1; abundance: NA; v_gene: TRBV13; j_gene: TRBJ2-7; CDR3aa: CASSPAGQGYSYEQYF; CDR3nt: TGTGCCAGCAGCCCCGCAGGACAGGGGTACTCCTACGAGCAGTACTTC
d_gene: NA; abundance: NA; v_gene: TRBV7-2; j_gene: TRBJ2-3; CDR3aa: CASSGRPIWVTQYF; CDR3nt: TGTGCCAGCAGTGGGAGACCCATCTGGGTTACGCAGTATTTT
d_gene: NA; abundance: NA; v_gene: TRBV30; j_gene: TRBJ2-3; CDR3aa: CAWSATGAHTDTHYF; CDR3nt: TGTGCCTGGAGTGCGACCGGGGCCCACACAGATACGCACTATTTT
d_gene: NA; abundance: NA; v_gene: TRBV3-1; j_gene: TRBJ1-5; CDR3aa: CASSQVLGGNQPQHF; CDR3nt: TGTGCCAGCAGCCAAGTTTTGGGGGGCAATCAGCCCCAGCATTTT
d_gene: NA; abundance: NA; v_gene: TRBV6-1; j_gene: TRBJ2-2; CDR3aa: CASSDGTLDTGELFF; CDR3nt: TGTGCCAGCAGTGACGGGACTTTGGACACCGGGGAGCTGTTTTTT
d_gene: NA; abundance: NA; v_gene: TRBV7-6; j_gene: TRBJ2-2; CDR3aa: CASSKGGAGELFF; CDR3nt: TGTGCCAGCAGCAAAGGAGGGGCCGGGGAGCTGTTTTTT
d_gene: TRBD2; abundance: NA; v_gene: TRBV7-2; j_gene: TRBJ2-5; CDR3aa: CASSPWERELRQETQYF; CDR3nt: TGTGCCAGCAGCCCGTGGGAGCGGGAGTTGAGGCAAGAGACCCAGTACTTC
d_gene: TRBD2; abundance: NA; v_gene: TRBV3-1; j_gene: TRBJ2-1; CDR3aa: CASSPTGGHNEQFF; CDR3nt: TGTGCCAGCAGTCCTACGGGAGGGCACAATGAGCAGTTCTTC
d_gene: TRBD2; abundance: NA; v_gene: TRBV4-2; j_gene: TRBJ2-3; CDR3aa: CASSQGPAGATDTQYF; CDR3nt: TGTGCCAGCAGCCAAGGCCCAGCGGGGGCCACAGATACGCAGTATTTT
d_gene: NA; abundance: few; v_gene: TRBV4-1; j_gene: TRBJ2-1; CDR3aa: CASSQDDGSGYEQFF; CDR3nt: TGCGCCAGCAGCCAAGACGACGGGTCTGGCTATGAGCAGTTCTTC
d_gene: TRBD2; abundance: NA; v_gene: TRBV4-2; j_gene: TRBJ2-7; CDR3aa: CASSPRESGRAYEQYF; CDR3nt: TGTGCCAGCAGCCCCCGGGAGAGCGGGAGGGCCTACGAGCAGTACTTC